A single sample is the source of the 23 T cell receptor beta chains below, sequenced in a study of cytomegalovirus exposure and HLA in healthy donors (dated by TCRdb to about 2017). Receptors were amplified or captured by the immunoSEQ multiplex PCR assay. The multiplex PCR relied on a mix of 60 forward primers for TCR Vbeta segments and 13 reverse primers for TCR Jbeta segments. The source is immuneACCESS, and TCRdb retained only in-frame sequences with V and J called. Part of the clones is not carried over; for the studies checked, unresolved V genes explain less than half of this, and the remainder is unexplained. The sample data list under 250,000 clones, and approximately 85% of these were observed just once. The top ten clonotypes cover 2.3% of the sample. Material for sequencing was PBMCs. The receptors were sampled from a woman between 50 and 59 years old in good health and CMV-seronegative.

V usage is TRBV28 and J usage is TRBJ2-3; the D gene is possibly TRBD2 (6 bases). Germline loops: CDR1 MDHEN, CDR2 SYDVKM. This CDR3 is 18 amino acids long. The V end was cut by 5 bases, the J end by 2 bases, with 23 bases between. The CDR3 bases are TGTGCCAGCAGTCCCCAAACTTCGGGACTTATCATCACAGATACGCAGTATTTT. It encodes CASSPQTSGLIITDTQYF.

Regarding this clone: At the DNA level, this CDR3 is encoded by other sequences in the same sample as well. This CDR3 reads CASSINRGTYNEQFF. CDR3 DNA sequence: TGTGCCAGTAGTATAAACAGAGGGACTTACAATGAGCAGTTCTTC. The chain joins TRBV19 to TRBJ2-1; a possible D gene is TRBD2 (6 bases). The V end lost 2 bases, the J end lost 4 bases, and 12 bases lay between the germline ends. Germline CDR1 and CDR2: LNHDA and SQIVND (reference sequence). The CDR3 runs 15 residues. The full variable domain, its missing parts supplied by reference TRBV19 and TRBJ2-1, is DGGITQSPKYLFRKEGQNVTLSCEQNLNHDAMYWYRQDPGQGLRLIYYSQIVNDFQKGDIAEGYSVSREKKESFPLTVTSAQKNPTAFYLCASSINRGTYNEQFFGPGTRLTVL.

Details on this clone: A junction boundary mismatches the germline segment, possibly from a read error. The genes are TRBV2 and TRBJ1-1; 7 bases align to TRBD1. Germline V gene data show CDR1 as SNHLY and CDR2 as FYNNEI. The CDR3 has 18 residues. CDR3 protein: CASSEGRVGGGAYTEAFF. As DNA, the CDR3 is TGTGCCAGCAGCGAAGGAAGGGTAGGAGGGGGCGCGTACACTGAAGCTTTCTTT. The full variable domain, completed using reference TRBV2 and TRBJ1-1, is EPEVTQTPSHQVTQMGQEVILRCVPISNHLYFYWYRQILGQKVEFLVSFYNNEISEKSEIFDDQFSVERPDGSNFTLKIRSTKLEDSAMYFCASSEGRVGGGAYTEAFFGQGTRLTVV.

The chain employs TRBV5-4 and TRBJ1-3; a weak D match, TRBD1 (5 bases). The CDR3 spans 15 residues. Germline CDR1 and CDR2: SGHNT and YYREEE (reference sequence). Trimming pared 4 bases from V and 3 bases from J, leaving 14 bases between. The CDR3 sequence is CASSSLRTSGNTIYF. The CDR3 bases are TGTGCCAGCAGCAGCCTTCGGACAAGTGGAAACACCATATATTTT.

V usage is TRBV9 and J usage is TRBJ2-3; tentatively, D is TRBD1 (5 bases). Trimming shortened V by 0 bases and J by 1 base, and 12 bases separated the two germline ends. The CDR3 sequence is 16 residues long. Germline CDR1 and CDR2: SGDLS and YYNGEE. The CDR3 region is CASSVGDRGRTDTQYF. CDR3 DNA: TGTGCCAGCAGCGTAGGCGACAGAGGACGCACAGATACGCAGTATTTT. Looking up the rest from reference TRBV9 and TRBJ2-3 gives the full variable domain: DSGVTQTPKHLITATGQRVTLRCSPRSGDLSVYWYQQSLDQGLQFLIQYYNGEERAKGNILERFSAQQFPDLHSELNLSSLELGDSALYFCASSVGDRGRTDTQYFGPGTRLTVL.

Concerning this clone: The same CDR3 also results from other DNA sequences found in this sample. The gene calls are TRBV2 and TRBJ2-5, with a possible D match to TRBD2 (6 bases). Per germline, CDR1 SNHLY and CDR2 FYNNEI. The CDR3 sequence is 13 residues long. V lost 5 bases to trimming and J lost 5 bases, with 12 bases between them. CDR3 coding DNA: TGTGCCAGCAGTCATGACGGGAGCGAGACCCAGTACTTC. As protein: CASSHDGSETQYF.

The chain employs TRBV19 and TRBJ1-2, with D unresolved. The CDR3 length is 12 residues. With 7 bases removed from V and 2 bases from J, the gap between germline ends came to 8 bases. The V gene's germline CDR1 is LNHDA and CDR2 SQIVND (reference sequence). The DNA of the CDR3 is TGTGCCAGTAACTTTCCAAACTATGGCTACACCTTC. This encodes CASNFPNYGYTF.

This chain links TRBV6-1 with TRBJ1-4; TRBD1 matches 7 bases. V lost 6 bases and J lost 0; bases outside the gene matches: 4. The length of the CDR3 is 15 residues. The germline gives CDR1 MNHNS, CDR2 SASEGT. CDR3 sequence (DNA): TGTGCCAGCAGACAGGGGTATACAACTAATGAAAAACTGTTTTTT. As protein: CASRQGYTTNEKLFF.

The V and J genes are TRBV5-1 and TRBJ2-7; TRBD1 matches at 9 bases. V dropped 4 bases and J dropped 2; count of bases not matched to a gene: 7. Per germline, CDR1 SGHRS and CDR2 YFSETQ. CDR3 length: 15 amino acids. The CDR3 here is CASSNRDRATYEQYF. The DNA for the CDR3 is TGCGCCAGCAGCAACCGGGACAGGGCCACCTACGAGCAGTACTTC.

This clone showed up just once. The rearrangement joins TRBV6-1 to TRBJ2-5; TRBD2 is a possible D gene (6 bases). The end of the DNA is better explained by TRBJ2-7, so the J call may be wrong. The CDR3 covers 12 residues. CDR1 is MNHNS, CDR2 SASEGT, per germline. The CDR3 sequence is CASRDSTYEQYF. CDR3 coding DNA: TGTGCCAGCCGGGACTCTACCTACGAGCAGTACTTC.

The genes are TRBV5-1 and TRBJ2-7; 9 nucleotides match TRBD1. This CDR3 has 16 amino acids. Germline CDR1 reads SGHRS; CDR2 reads YFSETQ. V was clipped by 2 bases and J by 0 bases; unmatched bases: 6. This CDR3 is CASSLAPTGGSYEQYF. In DNA form, the CDR3 reads TGCGCCAGCAGCTTAGCCCCGACAGGGGGCTCCTACGAGCAGTACTTC.

The V and J genes are TRBV28 and TRBJ2-5; a possible D gene is TRBD1 (6 bases). There are 14 residues in the CDR3. Looked up from germline, CDR1 is MDHEN and CDR2 is SYDVKM. V was trimmed by 6 bases and J by 7 bases, leaving 18 bases between them. CDR3 DNA sequence: TGTGCCAGCAGCCCCACTGGAGCAGGGGTGACCCAGTACTTC. Translated, it gives CASSPTGAGVTQYF.

The rearrangement uses TRBV20-1 and TRBJ1-2; 7 nucleotides line up with TRBD1. The CDR3 sequence is 11 residues long. Germline CDR1 and CDR2: DFQATT and SNEGSKA (reference sequence). V shed 6 bases and J 6 bases; nucleotides not matched to a gene: 4. The CDR3 loop is CSAPRGDGYTF. CDR3 in DNA: TGCAGTGCCCCCAGGGGGGATGGCTACACCTTC.

This chain joins TRBV18 and TRBJ2-7; D is perhaps TRBD1 (6 bases). Germline V CDR1 and CDR2: KGHSH, LQKENI. The V end lost 3 bases, the J end lost 0 bases, and 12 bases lay between the germline ends. This CDR3 is built from 15 residues. The CDR3 nucleotides read TGTGCCAGCTCACCCCGACAGGCCCTCTCCTACGAGCAGTACTTC. Amino acids: CASSPRQALSYEQYF.

The CDR3: CASSEPNNEQFF. CDR3 bases: TGTGCCAGCAGCGAGCCAAACAATGAGCAGTTCTTC. The rearrangement links TRBV7-6 to TRBJ2-1; no clear D. Between the trimmed V and J ends, which lost 5 bases and 5 bases, there was a span of 7 bases. Germline V lookup: CDR1 SGHVS, CDR2 FNYEAQ. This CDR3 region has 12 residues.

The V gene is TRBV7-2, the J gene TRBJ2-6, with 10 bases identical to TRBD2. Germline assignment: CDR1 SGHTA and CDR2 FQGNSA. CDR3 length: 18 residues. With 5 bases clipped from V and 0 bases from J, the junction kept 7 bases outside the gene matches. DNA for the CDR3: TGTGCCAGCAGCCGGACTAGCGGAGAAAGCTCTGGGGCCAACGTCCTGACTTTC. This encodes CASSRTSGESSGANVLTF.

This chain uses TRBV2 with TRBJ2-7; 8 nucleotides match TRBD1. Per the germline V gene, CDR1 is SNHLY and CDR2 is FYNNEI. V gave up 6 bases and J gave up 3 bases; unmatched junction bases: 4. The CDR3 loop spans 13 amino acids. The CDR3, as DNA: TGTGCCAGCAGCGGACAGGGTATCTACGAGCAGTACTTC. Its translation: CASSGQGIYEQYF.

This clone occurred a few times. CDR3 sequence reads: CASSMPGGTGGTEAFF. In nucleotides, the CDR3 is TGTGCCAGCAGCATGCCCGGGGGTACAGGGGGCACTGAAGCTTTCTTT. The chain combines TRBV7-9 with TRBJ1-1; 8 positions agree with TRBD1. The CDR3 covers 16 residues. Germline CDR1 and CDR2: SEHNR and FQNEAQ (reference sequence). V was clipped by 5 bases and J by 4 bases; unmatched bases: 12.

The CDR3 region has the DNA TGTGCCAGCTCACCGGGGGGGACTAGACACAATGAGCAGTTCTTC. Protein sequence: CASSPGGTRHNEQFF. The chain is built from TRBV18 and TRBJ2-1; 8 bases align to TRBD2. The CDR3 has 15 amino acids. Trimming took 3 bases from V and 5 from J; bases not matched to a gene: 6. From germline, CDR1 is KGHSH and CDR2 LQKENI.

Only a few counts were recorded for this clone. The chain is built from TRBV19 and TRBJ2-3, with 8 bases lining up with TRBD2. Per germline, CDR1 LNHDA and CDR2 SQIVND (reference sequence). The CDR3 contains 14 residues. After removal of 5 bases from V and 6 bases from J, the junction contained 7 bases not matched to a gene. CDR3 loop: CASSLQWTSDTQYF. The CDR3 bases are TGTGCCAGTAGTCTCCAGTGGACTAGCGATACGCAGTATTTT.

J is TRBJ1-1 and V is TRBV6-5; 8 positions agree with TRBD1. With V trimmed by 7 bases and J by 4 bases, 11 bases remained unmatched. Looked up from germline, CDR1 is MNHEY and CDR2 is SVGAGI. The CDR3 is 15 amino acids. The CDR3, as DNA: TGTGCCAGCATCCCGTCCAGGGGGCGGGTCACTGAAGCTTTCTTT. Translated: CASIPSRGRVTEAFF.

This clone was recorded only once. J is TRBJ2-7 and V is TRBV4-2; perhaps TRBD1 as D (6 bases). Trimming removed 2 bases from V and 1 base from J, with 18 bases in between. The CDR3 runs 17 residues. In germline, CDR1 is LGHNA, CDR2 YNFKEQ. This chain's CDR3 is CASSQQQGPPKSYEQYF. The CDR3 DNA reads as TGTGCCAGCAGCCAACAACAGGGTCCCCCGAAGTCCTACGAGCAGTACTTC.

The gene calls are TRBV29-1 and TRBJ2-7; D may be TRBD2 (6 bases). V gave up 0 bases and J gave up 6 bases, with 21 bases separating them. From germline, CDR1 is SQVTM and CDR2 ANQGSEA. The CDR3 is 16 amino acids. CDR3 amino acids: CSVEDGGSRTKGEQYF. In DNA form, the CDR3 reads TGCAGCGTTGAAGATGGGGGGAGCCGTACCAAGGGCGAGCAGTACTTC.